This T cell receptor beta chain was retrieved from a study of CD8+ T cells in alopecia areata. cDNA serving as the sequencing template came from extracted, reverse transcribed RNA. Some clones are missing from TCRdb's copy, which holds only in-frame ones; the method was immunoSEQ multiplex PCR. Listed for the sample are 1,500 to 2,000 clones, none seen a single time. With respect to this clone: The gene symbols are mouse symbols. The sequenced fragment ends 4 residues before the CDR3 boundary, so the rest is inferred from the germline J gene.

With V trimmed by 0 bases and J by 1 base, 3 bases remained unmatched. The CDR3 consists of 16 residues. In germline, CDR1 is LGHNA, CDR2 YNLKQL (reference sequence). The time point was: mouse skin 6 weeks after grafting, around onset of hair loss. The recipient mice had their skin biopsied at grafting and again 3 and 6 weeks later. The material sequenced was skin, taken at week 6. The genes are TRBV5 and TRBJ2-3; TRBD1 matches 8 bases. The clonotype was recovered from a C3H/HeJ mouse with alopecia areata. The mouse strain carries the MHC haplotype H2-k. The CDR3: CASSQDEQGGAETLYF. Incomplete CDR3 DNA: TGTGCCAGCAGCCAAGATGAACAGGGGGGTGCAGAA.